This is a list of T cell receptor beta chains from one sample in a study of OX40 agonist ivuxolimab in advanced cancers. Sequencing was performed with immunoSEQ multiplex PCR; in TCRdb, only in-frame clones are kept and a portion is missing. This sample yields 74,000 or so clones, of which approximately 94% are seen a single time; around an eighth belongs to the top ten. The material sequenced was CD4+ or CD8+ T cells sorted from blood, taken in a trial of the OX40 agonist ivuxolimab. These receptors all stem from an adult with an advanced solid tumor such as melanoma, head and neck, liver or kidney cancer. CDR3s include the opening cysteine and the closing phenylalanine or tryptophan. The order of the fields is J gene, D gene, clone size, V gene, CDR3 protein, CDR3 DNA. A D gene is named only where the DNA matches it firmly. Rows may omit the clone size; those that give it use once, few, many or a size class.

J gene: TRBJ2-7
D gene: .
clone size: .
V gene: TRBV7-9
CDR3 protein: CASSFLGYEQYF
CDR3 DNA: TGTGCCAGCAGCTTTTTAGGGTACGAGCAGTACTTC

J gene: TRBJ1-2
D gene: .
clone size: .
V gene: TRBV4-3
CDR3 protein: CASSQDFGGLTNGYTF
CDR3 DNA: TGCGCCAGCAGCCAAGATTTCGGGGGTCTAACGAATGGCTACACCTTC

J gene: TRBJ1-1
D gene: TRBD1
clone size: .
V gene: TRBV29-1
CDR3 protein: CSVDGTENTEAFF
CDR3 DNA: TGCAGCGTTGACGGGACAGAGAACACTGAAGCTTTCTTT

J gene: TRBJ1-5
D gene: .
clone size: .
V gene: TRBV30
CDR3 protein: CAWSEGGPQHF
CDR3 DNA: TGTGCCTGGAGCGAGGGCGGGCCCCAGCATTTT

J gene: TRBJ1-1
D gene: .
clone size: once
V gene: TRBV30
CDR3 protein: CAWSVLLLGEYTEAFF
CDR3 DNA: TGTGCCTGGAGTGTACTTTTGCTGGGTGAATACACTGAAGCTTTCTTT

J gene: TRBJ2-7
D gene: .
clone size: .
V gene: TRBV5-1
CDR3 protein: CASSLVAGSPAANSYEQYF
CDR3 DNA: TGCGCCAGCAGCTTGGTCGCAGGGAGCCCAGCGGCTAACTCCTACGAGCAGTACTTC

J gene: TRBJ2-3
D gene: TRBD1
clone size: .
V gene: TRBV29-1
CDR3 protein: CTGGQGAASGRTDTQYF
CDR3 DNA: TGCACCGGGGGACAGGGGGCAGCCAGTGGTCGCACAGATACGCAGTATTTT

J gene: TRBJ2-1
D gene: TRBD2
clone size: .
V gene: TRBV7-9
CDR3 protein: CASSPPGLAGNGEQFF
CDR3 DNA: TGTGCCAGCAGCCCTCCGGGACTAGCGGGAAACGGTGAGCAGTTCTTC

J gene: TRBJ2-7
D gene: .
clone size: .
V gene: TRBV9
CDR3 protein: CASSVSPSDWDEQYF
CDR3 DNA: TGTGCCAGCAGCGTATCCCCCTCGGACTGGGACGAGCAGTACTTC

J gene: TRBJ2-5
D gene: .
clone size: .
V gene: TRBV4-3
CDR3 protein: CASSQTNGAGQETQYF
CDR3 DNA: TGCGCCAGCAGCCAAACAAACGGGGCAGGTCAAGAGACCCAGTACTTC

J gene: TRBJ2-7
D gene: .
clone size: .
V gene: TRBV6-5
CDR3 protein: CASSDQGYEQYF
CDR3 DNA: TGTGCCAGCAGTGATCAGGGCTACGAGCAGTACTTC

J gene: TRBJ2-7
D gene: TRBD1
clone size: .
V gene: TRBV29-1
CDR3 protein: CSVLTGTAYEQYF
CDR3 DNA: TGCAGCGTCCTCACCGGGACAGCCTACGAGCAGTACTTC

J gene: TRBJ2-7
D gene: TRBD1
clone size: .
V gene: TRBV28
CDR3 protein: CASSLLKGGQGSYEQYF
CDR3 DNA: TGTGCCAGCAGTTTATTGAAAGGGGGACAGGGGTCATACGAGCAGTACTTC

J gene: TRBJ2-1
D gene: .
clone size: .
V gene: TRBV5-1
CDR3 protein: CASRSGGQNNEQFF
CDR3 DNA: TGCGCCAGCAGGAGTGGGGGGCAGAACAATGAGCAGTTCTTC

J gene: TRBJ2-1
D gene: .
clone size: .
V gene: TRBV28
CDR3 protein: CASSSGVLYNEQFF
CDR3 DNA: TGTGCCAGCAGCTCAGGGGTCCTCTACAATGAGCAGTTCTTC

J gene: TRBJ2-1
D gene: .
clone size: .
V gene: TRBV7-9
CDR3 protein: CASSHIPGSYNEQFF
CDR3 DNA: TGTGCCAGCAGCCACATCCCCGGCTCCTACAATGAGCAGTTCTTC

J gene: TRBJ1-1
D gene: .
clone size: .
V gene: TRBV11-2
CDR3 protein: CASCGTLNTEAFF
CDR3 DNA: TGTGCCAGCTGTGGGACACTGAACACTGAAGCTTTCTTT

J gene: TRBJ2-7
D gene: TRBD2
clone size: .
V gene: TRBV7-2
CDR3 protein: CASSPLGLAGDYEQYF
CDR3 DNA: TGTGCCAGCAGCCCACTGGGACTAGCGGGGGACTACGAGCAGTACTTC

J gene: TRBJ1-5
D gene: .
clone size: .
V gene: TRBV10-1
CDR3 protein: CTKEGNQPQHF
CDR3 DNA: TGCACCAAGGAGGGCAATCAGCCCCAGCATTTT

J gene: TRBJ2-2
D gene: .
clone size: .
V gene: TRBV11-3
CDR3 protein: CASSLSGLTITGELFF
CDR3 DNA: TGTGCCAGCAGCTTGAGCGGGCTAACTATTACCGGGGAGCTGTTTTTT

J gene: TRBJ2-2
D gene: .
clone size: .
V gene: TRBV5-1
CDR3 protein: CASSLIVEPQASNTGELFF
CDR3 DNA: TGCGCCAGCAGCTTGATCGTCGAACCACAAGCCTCGAACACCGGGGAGCTGTTTTTT

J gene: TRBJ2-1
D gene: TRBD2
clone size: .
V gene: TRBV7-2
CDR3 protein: CASSLAGLAGGPLFF
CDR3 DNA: TGTGCCAGCAGCTTAGCGGGGCTAGCGGGGGGCCCGCTGTTCTTC

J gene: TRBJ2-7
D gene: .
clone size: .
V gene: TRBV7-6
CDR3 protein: CASSLAIQGLEQYF
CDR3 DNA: TGTGCCAGCAGCTTAGCCATACAGGGTCTCGAGCAGTACTTC

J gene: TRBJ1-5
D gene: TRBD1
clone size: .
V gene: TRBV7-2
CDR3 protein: CASSLGQGSNQPQHF
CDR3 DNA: TGTGCCAGCAGCTTAGGACAGGGCTCCAATCAGCCCCAGCATTTT

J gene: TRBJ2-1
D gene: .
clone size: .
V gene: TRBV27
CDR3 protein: CASSLGFRGYNEQFF
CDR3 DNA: TGTGCCAGCAGTTTAGGGTTTAGGGGGTACAATGAGCAGTTCTTC

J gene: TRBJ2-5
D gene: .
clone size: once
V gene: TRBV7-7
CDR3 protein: CASSRGGPAGTETQYF
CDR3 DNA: TGTGCCAGCAGCCGTGGGGGGCCGGCGGGGACAGAGACCCAGTACTTC

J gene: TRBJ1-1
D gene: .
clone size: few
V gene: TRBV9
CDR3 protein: CASSGWEFGGLNTEAFF
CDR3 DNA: TGTGCCAGCAGCGGGTGGGAATTCGGGGGATTGAACACTGAAGCTTTCTTT

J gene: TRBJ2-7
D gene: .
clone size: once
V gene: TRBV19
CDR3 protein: CASSMGPTHYYEQYF
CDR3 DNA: TGTGCCAGTAGTATGGGGCCGACACATTACTACGAGCAGTACTTC

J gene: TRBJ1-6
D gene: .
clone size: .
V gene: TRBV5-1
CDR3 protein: CASSPLASNSPLHF
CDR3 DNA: TGCGCCAGCAGCCCCCTTGCGTCAAATTCACCCCTCCACTTT

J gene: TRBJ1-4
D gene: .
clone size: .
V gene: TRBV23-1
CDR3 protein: CASSRYRKGANEKLFF
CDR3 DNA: TGCGCCAGCAGCCGATACAGGAAAGGGGCTAATGAAAAACTGTTTTTT

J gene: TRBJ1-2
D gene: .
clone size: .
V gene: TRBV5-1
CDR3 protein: CASSSGQSNYGYTF
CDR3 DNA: TGCGCCAGCAGCTCGGGACAATCTAACTATGGCTACACCTTC